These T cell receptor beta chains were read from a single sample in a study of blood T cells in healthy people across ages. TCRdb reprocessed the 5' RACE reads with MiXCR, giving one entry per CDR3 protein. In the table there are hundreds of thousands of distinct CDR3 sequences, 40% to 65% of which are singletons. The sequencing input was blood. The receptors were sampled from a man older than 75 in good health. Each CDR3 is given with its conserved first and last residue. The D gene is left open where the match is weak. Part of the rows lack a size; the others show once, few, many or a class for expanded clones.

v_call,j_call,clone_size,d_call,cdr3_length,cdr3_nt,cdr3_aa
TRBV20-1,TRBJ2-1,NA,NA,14,TGCAGTGCTAGAGATCTCAGACTAGTTCACGAGCAGTTCTTC,CSARDLRLVHEQFF
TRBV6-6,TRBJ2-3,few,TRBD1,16,TGTGCCAGCAGCCCGGGACAGGGGACCAGCACAGATACGCAGTATTTT,CASSPGQGTSTDTQYF
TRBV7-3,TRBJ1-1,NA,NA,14,TGTGCCAGCAGCTTAATGGGCCAGAACACTGAAGCTTTCTTT,CASSLMGQNTEAFF
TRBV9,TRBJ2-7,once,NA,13,TGTGCCAGCAGCCCCTCGACAGAGTACGAGCAGTACTTC,CASSPSTEYEQYF
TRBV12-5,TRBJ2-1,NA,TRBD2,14,TGTGCTAGTGGCCCGGGACTAGGAATAAATGAGCAGTTCTTC,CASGPGLGINEQFF
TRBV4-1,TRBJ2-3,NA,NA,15,TGCGCCAGCAGCCAGGAGACTCCCTCTTCGGCTTACGCGTATTTT,CASSQETPSSAYAYF
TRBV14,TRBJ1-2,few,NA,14,TGTGCCAGCAGCCAAGAGCTGCGCAACTATGGCTACACCTTC,CASSQELRNYGYTF
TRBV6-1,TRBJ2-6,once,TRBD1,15,TGTGCCAGCACCGGACAGGAAGCTGGGGCCAACGTCCTGACTTTC,CASTGQEAGANVLTF
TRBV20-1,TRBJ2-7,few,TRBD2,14,TGCAGTGCTAGAGAGCGGGAGGTCTCCTACGAGCAGTACTTC,CSAREREVSYEQYF
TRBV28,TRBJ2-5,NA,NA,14,TGTGCCAGCAGTTTATGGACAGAACAAGAGACCCAGTACTTC,CASSLWTEQETQYF
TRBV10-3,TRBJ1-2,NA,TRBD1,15,TGTGCCATCAGTGATCTGCAGGGGGCAAGCTGTGGCTACATCTTC,CAISDLQGASCGYIF
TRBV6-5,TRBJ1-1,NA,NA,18,TGTGCCAGCAGTTACTCCCTCCCGGGTGCATCTTTGAACACTGAAGCTTTCTTT,CASSYSLPGASLNTEAFF
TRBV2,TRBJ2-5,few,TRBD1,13,TGTGCCAGCGGCAAGACAGGGAAAGAGACCCAGTACTTC,CASGKTGKETQYF
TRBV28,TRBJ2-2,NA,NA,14,TGTGCCAGCAGTTTGGGCAGGGGAGTCGGGGAGCTGTTTTTT,CASSLGRGVGELFF
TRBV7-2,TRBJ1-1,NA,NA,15,TGTGCCAGCAGCTTCCACGGGTCGGGGAACACTGAAGCTTTCTTT,CASSFHGSGNTEAFF
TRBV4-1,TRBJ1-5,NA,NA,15,TGCGCCAGCAGCCAGGTTGGACAAGGAGGACAGCCCCAGCATTTT,CASSQVGQGGQPQHF
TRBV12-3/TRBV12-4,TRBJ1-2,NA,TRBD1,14,TGTGCCAGCAGACTTCCCGGGACAGGGGGCGGCTACACCTTC,CASRLPGTGGGYTF
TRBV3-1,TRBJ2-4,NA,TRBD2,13,TGTGCCAGCAGCCACGGACTAGCGGGGGAGCAGTACTTC,CASSHGLAGEQYF
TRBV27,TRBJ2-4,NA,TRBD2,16,TGTGCCAGCAGCGCCATGGGGGGCGGGAGGAGAAACATTCAGTACTTC,CASSAMGGGRRNIQYF
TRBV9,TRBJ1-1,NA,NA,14,TGTGCCAGCAGCGAGGACGGCCTGAACACTGAAGCTTTCTTT,CASSEDGLNTEAFF
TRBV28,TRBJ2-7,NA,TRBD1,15,TGTGCCAGCAGTTATCCGGGACAGGGTAAGGCCGAGCAGTACTTC,CASSYPGQGKAEQYF
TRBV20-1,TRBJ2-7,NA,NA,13,TGCAGTGCTAGACAAGACCGGTCCTACGAGCAGTACTTC,CSARQDRSYEQYF
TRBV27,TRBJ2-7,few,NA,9,TGTGCCAGTACGAACGAGCAGTACTTC,CASTNEQYF
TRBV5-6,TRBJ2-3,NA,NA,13,TGTGCCAGCGTCAGCAGTAGCACAGATACGCAGTATTTT,CASVSSSTDTQYF
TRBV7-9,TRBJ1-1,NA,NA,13,TGTGCCATTCTTGCCGGGGGGAGCACTGAAGCTTTCTTT,CAILAGGSTEAFF
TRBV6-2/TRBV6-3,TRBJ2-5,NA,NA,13,TGTGCCAGCAGTTCCTGGGCCCGAGAGACCCAGTACTTC,CASSSWARETQYF
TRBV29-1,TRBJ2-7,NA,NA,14,TGCAGCGTTGCGGTCTTCCCATCATCCTACGAGCAGTACTTC,CSVAVFPSSYEQYF
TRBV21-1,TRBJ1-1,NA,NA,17,TGTGCCAGCAGCAAAACCTCAGCGTCGGGGCTGAACACTGAAGCTTTCTTT,CASSKTSASGLNTEAFF
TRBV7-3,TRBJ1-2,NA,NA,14,TGTGCCAGCAGCTTAAAAGCAGGGAACTCTGGCTACACCTTC,CASSLKAGNSGYTF
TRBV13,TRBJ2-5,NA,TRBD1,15,TGTGCCAGCAGCCATAGACAGGGGCGACAAGAGACCCAGTACTTC,CASSHRQGRQETQYF
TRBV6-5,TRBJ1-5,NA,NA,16,TGTGCCAGCAGTCCCCGACCCGCTAGGAGCAATCAGCCCCAGCATTTT,CASSPRPARSNQPQHF
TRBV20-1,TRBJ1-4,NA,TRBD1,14,TGCAGTGCGCTCAGGGGGGGAGGTAATGAAAAACTGTTTTTT,CSALRGGGNEKLFF
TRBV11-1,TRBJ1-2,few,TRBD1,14,TGTGCCAGCAGCTTAACGACAGGGCCCTATGGCTACACCTTC,CASSLTTGPYGYTF
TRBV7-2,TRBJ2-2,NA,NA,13,TGTGCCAGCAGCTTCCGGGTCGACGGGGAGCTGTTTTTT,CASSFRVDGELFF
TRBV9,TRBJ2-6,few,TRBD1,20,TGTGCCAGCAGCGTAGCCGGGACAGGGGGAGTAGGGTCTGGGGCCAACGTCCTGACTTTC,CASSVAGTGGVGSGANVLTF
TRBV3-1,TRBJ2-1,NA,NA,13,TGTGCCAGCAGTCAAAGGGGACCGAATGAGCAGTTCTTC,CASSQRGPNEQFF
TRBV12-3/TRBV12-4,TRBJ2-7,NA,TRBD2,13,TGTGCCAGCAGTGTTCGACTAGCCTCCGAGCAGTACTTC,CASSVRLASEQYF
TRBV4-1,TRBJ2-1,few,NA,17,TGCGCCAGCAGCCACTCGATACGGGGCAGCTCCTACAATGAGCAGTTCTTC,CASSHSIRGSSYNEQFF
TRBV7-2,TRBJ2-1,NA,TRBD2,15,TGTGCCAGCAGTTCAAGACTAGCGGACTACAATGAGCAGTTCTTC,CASSSRLADYNEQFF
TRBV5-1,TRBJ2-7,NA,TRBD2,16,TGCGCCAGCAGCCTGGGACTAGCGGGAGTAAGATACGAGCAGTACTTC,CASSLGLAGVRYEQYF
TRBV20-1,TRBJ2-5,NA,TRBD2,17,TGCAGTGCTAGGGCCTCTCTGGGACTAGCGGGAGGAGAGACCCAGTACTTC,CSARASLGLAGGETQYF
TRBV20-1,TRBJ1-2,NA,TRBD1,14,TGCAGTGCTGCAGACAGGGGGCGAGACTATGGCTACACCTTC,CSAADRGRDYGYTF